This TCR beta chain appears in the sequencing data of a study of regulatory T cells in long-lasting Graves disease. The TCR beta library used iRepertoire HTBI primers with Arm-PCR amplification of CDR3. Using its own MiXCR run on the multiplex PCR reads, TCRdb lists one record per CDR3 protein. The sample holds around 470,000 distinct CDR3 sequences; around 15% are singletons and the top ten take approximately 15%. Germline CDR1 is MNHEY and CDR2 is SMNVEV (reference sequence). The ends lost 7 bases at V and 6 bases at J; junction bases unmatched: 9. The CDR3 totals 15 residues. As for time point: newly diagnosed GD, antithyroid drugs for less than 3 months. There was RNA extracted from PBMCs, and the TCR library was made from it. These data were likewise used in another study, on T cells in Graves' hyperthyroidism and ophthalmopathy. This second study says: Patients showing uncontrolled infection, other autoimmune disease, pregnancy or lactation were ineligible. RT-PCR in the first round (using the HTBI primer set) targeted the TCR CDR3.

This TCR was sampled from a woman aged 45-60 years with Graves disease. This sequence joins TRBV27 and TRBJ2-2; TRBD1 matches 9 bases. This specimen was peripheral blood mononuclear cells (PBMCs), taken at new diagnosis, from a patient treated with antithyroid drugs. The CDR3 DNA is TGTGCCAGCACCGTAAGGACAGGGGTGGCCGGGGAGCTGTTTTTT. Translating it yields CASTVRTGVAGELFF.